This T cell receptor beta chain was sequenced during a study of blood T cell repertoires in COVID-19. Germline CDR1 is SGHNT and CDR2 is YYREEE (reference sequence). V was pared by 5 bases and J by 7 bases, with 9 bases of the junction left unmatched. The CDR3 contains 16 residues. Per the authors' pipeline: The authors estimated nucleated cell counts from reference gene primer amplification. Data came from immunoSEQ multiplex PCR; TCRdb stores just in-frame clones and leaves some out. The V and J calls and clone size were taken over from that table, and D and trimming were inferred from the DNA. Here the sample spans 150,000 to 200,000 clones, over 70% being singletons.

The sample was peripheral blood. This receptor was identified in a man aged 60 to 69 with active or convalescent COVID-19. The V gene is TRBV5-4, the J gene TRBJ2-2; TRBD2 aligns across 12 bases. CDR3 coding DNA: TGTGCCAGCAGAACTGGGACTAGCGGGCGAGACGGGGAGCTGTTTTTT. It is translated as CASRTGTSGRDGELFF. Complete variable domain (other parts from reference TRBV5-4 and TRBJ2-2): ETGVTQSPTHLIKTRGQQVTLRCSSQSGHNTVSWYQQALGQGPQFIFQYYREEENGRGNFPPRFSGLQFPNYSSELNVNALELDDSALYLCASRTGTSGRDGELFFGEGSRLTVL.